What follows are 22 T cell receptor beta chains derived from one specimen sequenced in a study of T cell responses to AZD1222 COVID-19 vaccine. Clones were sequenced by immunoSEQ multiplex PCR, and TCRdb holds only the in-frame ones, with some missing. The sample includes 130,000 to 150,000 clones, around 89% of them seen just once. The specimen was peripheral blood, collected on day 0 of AZD1222 vaccination. These receptor sequences come from an adult in good health.

The gene calls are TRBV10-3 and TRBJ2-2; no firm D call. The V end was cut by 9 bases, the J end by 3 bases, with 14 bases between. Germline V CDR1 and CDR2: ENHRY, SYGVKD. This CDR3 has 14 amino acids. The DNA for the CDR3 is TGTGCCATGAGGACCGACTCGTACACCGGGGAGCTGTTTTTT. Its protein is CAMRTDSYTGELFF.

J is TRBJ2-5 and V is TRBV7-2; 10 bases map to TRBD2. CDR1 and CDR2 (germline): SGHTA, FQGNSA. The CDR3 totals 16 residues. V was clipped by 4 bases and J by 2 bases; unmatched bases: 7. The CDR3 here is CASSSGGLAAQETQYF. In DNA, the CDR3 is TGTGCCAGCAGCTCGGGAGGACTAGCGGCTCAAGAGACCCAGTACTTC.

This clone was seen a few times. DNA of the CDR3: TGTGCCAGCAGCCCTGCTGGGGCGGGGGCGGAGACCCAGTACTTC. It codes for CASSPAGAGAETQYF. The chain has TRBV5-4 and TRBJ2-5, with D possibly TRBD2 on 7 matching bases. The ends were cut back, 4 bases at V and 5 bases at J, with 18 bases in the middle. In germline, CDR1 is SGHNT, CDR2 YYREEE (reference sequence). The length of the CDR3 is 15 residues.

The chain uses TRBV19 and TRBJ2-7, with TRBD2 identical over 8 bases. V was pared by 8 bases and J by 2 bases, with 14 bases of the junction left unmatched. From germline, CDR1 is LNHDA and CDR2 SQIVND (reference sequence). The CDR3 is 16 residues long. The CDR3, as DNA: TGTGCCAGTCGTTCTGACGCGGGGGGTCTTCCCTACGAGCAGTACTTC. It codes for CASRSDAGGLPYEQYF.

The chain combines TRBV10-1 with TRBJ2-5; TRBD1 agrees at 11 bases. V trimming: 4 bases; J trimming: 1 base; junction bases outside the gene matches: 11. Germline V gene lookup returns CDR1 WNHNN and CDR2 SYGVQD (reference sequence). The CDR3 is 18 amino acids. The chain's CDR3 is CASSGRTGGSACQETQYF. DNA for the CDR3: TGCGCCAGCAGTGGGAGGACAGGGGGCTCTGCGTGCCAAGAGACCCAGTACTTC.

This sequence joins TRBV6-5 and TRBJ1-5, with D uncertain. CDR1 and CDR2 (germline): MNHEY, SVGAGI. Trimming left V 5 bases short and J 0 bases short, with 11 bases between. The length of the CDR3 is 15 residues. Written as DNA, the CDR3 is TGTGCCAGCAGTCCCTCACCCGATAGCAATCAGCCCCAGCATTTT. Translating gives CASSPSPDSNQPQHF.

This chain joins TRBV15 and TRBJ1-5; possible D gene TRBD1, 5 bases. The CDR3 contains 17 residues. Germline values: CDR1 LNHNV, CDR2 YYDKDF (reference sequence). V was clipped by 0 bases and J by 1 base, with 13 bases between them. In nucleotides, the CDR3 is TGTGCCACCAGCAGAGATCGAAGGGGTTCGAGCAATCAGCCCCAGCATTTT. The encoded protein is CATSRDRRGSSNQPQHF.

The rearrangement joins TRBV4-2 to TRBJ1-4; D is undetermined. Germline values: CDR1 LGHNA, CDR2 YNFKEQ. CDR3 length equals 18 residues. Trimming removed 0 bases at V and 4 bases at J, with 18 bases between. DNA of the CDR3: TGTGCCAGCAGCCAAGATAGCGGGTCCGTCGGAGGTAATGAAAAACTGTTTTTT. Its translation: CASSQDSGSVGGNEKLFF.

The rearrangement links TRBV5-6 to TRBJ1-5, with D unresolved. CDR1 and CDR2 from the germline V gene are SGHDT and YYEEEE. V was shortened by 1 base and J by 3 bases, with 11 bases between the two germline ends. The CDR3 length is 15 residues. The CDR3 DNA reads TGTGCCAGCAGCTTGATGGCTGGAGACAATCAGCCCCAGCATTTT. This translates into CASSLMAGDNQPQHF.

The V gene is TRBV30, the J gene TRBJ1-1; no definite D call. Germline CDR1 reads GTSNPN; CDR2 reads SVGIG (reference sequence). V was clipped by 1 base and J by 7 bases, with 10 bases between them. This CDR3 is built from 12 residues. CDR3 nucleotide sequence: TGTGCCTGGAGTGACTACCGGGGTGAAGCTTTCTTT. Its protein product is CAWSDYRGEAFF.

This clone came up a few times. Other DNA sequences in the sample encode the same CDR3. V and J are TRBV5-6 and TRBJ1-5, with D perhaps TRBD1 (5 bases). V was trimmed by 4 bases and J by 4 bases, leaving 9 bases between them. Germline CDR1 and CDR2: SGHDT and YYEEEE. This CDR3 has 13 residues. The chain's CDR3 is CASSRWGNQPQHF. The DNA of the CDR3 is TGTGCCAGCAGCCGGTGGGGGAATCAGCCCCAGCATTTT.

CDR3 nucleotides: TGTGCCAGCAGCTTGGTGTCCCTTAACTATGGCTACACCTTC. Its protein is CASSLVSLNYGYTF. The rearrangement uses TRBV5-5 and TRBJ1-2; D is unclear. The CDR3 consists of 14 residues. The V gene lost 0 bases and the J gene lost 1 base, with 7 bases spanning the gap. Germline V CDR1 and CDR2: SGHKS, YYEKEE (reference sequence).

This chain links TRBV27 with TRBJ2-2; no clear D gene. The CDR3 extends over 14 amino acids. Trimming removed 6 bases from V and 1 base from J, with 9 bases in between. Per germline, CDR1 MNHEY and CDR2 SMNVEV (reference sequence). The CDR3 here is CASRGRMNTGELFF. The CDR3 DNA sequence: TGTGCCAGCAGGGGCAGAATGAACACCGGGGAGCTGTTTTTT.

The V call is TRBV9, the J call TRBJ2-1; 7 nucleotides line up with TRBD1. CDR3 length: 15 amino acids. J lost 4 bases, V lost 1 base, and 5 bases had no gene match. Looked up from germline, CDR1 is SGDLS and CDR2 is YYNGEE. The CDR3: CASSVQGQNYNEQFF. The CDR3 DNA reads TGTGCCAGCAGCGTACAGGGACAGAATTACAATGAGCAGTTCTTC. Full variable domain (missing parts from reference TRBV9 and TRBJ2-1): DSGVTQTPKHLITATGQRVTLRCSPRSGDLSVYWYQQSLDQGLQFLIQYYNGEERAKGNILERFSAQQFPDLHSELNLSSLELGDSALYFCASSVQGQNYNEQFFGPGTRLTVL.

The V gene is TRBV11-3, the J gene TRBJ1-2; D not resolved. V lost 3 bases to trimming and J lost 7 bases, with 12 bases between them. The CDR3 length is 13 residues. Germline CDR1 is SGHNT and CDR2 is YENEEA. The CDR3 sequence: CASSLAGLFGYTF. Here the CDR3 DNA reads TGTGCCAGCAGCTTGGCAGGATTGTTTGGCTACACCTTC.

This chain connects TRBV20-1 to TRBJ1-2, with no clear D. Germline V gives CDR1 DFQATT, CDR2 SNEGSKA (reference sequence). The CDR3 is 11 residues long. The V end was cut by 5 bases, the J end by 2 bases, with 6 bases between. This CDR3 reads CSAPENYGYTF. The CDR3, as DNA: TGCAGTGCTCCAGAAAACTATGGCTACACCTTC.

The sample holds many counts of this clone. The V and J genes are TRBV5-6 and TRBJ2-7, with D possibly being TRBD1 (6 bases). Trimming removed 3 bases at V and 3 bases at J, with 16 bases between. This CDR3 comprises 15 residues. Germline loops: CDR1 SGHDT, CDR2 YYEEEE. CDR3 in DNA: TGTGCCAGCAGCTGGGGGCGCCAGGGGATCTACGAGCAGTACTTC. Its protein is CASSWGRQGIYEQYF.

This clone was observed a handful of times. The chain has TRBV7-2 and TRBJ1-1, with TRBD1 matching over 9 bases. The CDR3 length is 14 residues. Trimming cost V 5 bases and J 5 bases; bases outside gene matches: 6. In germline, CDR1 is SGHTA, CDR2 FQGNSA. CDR3 loop: CASSPTGGWTEAFF. For the CDR3, the DNA is TGTGCCAGCAGCCCGACAGGGGGGTGGACTGAAGCTTTCTTT.

The chain couples TRBV5-4 to TRBJ2-5; tentative D call: TRBD2 (6 bases). This CDR3 is 14 amino acids long. Trimming removed 0 bases from V and 3 bases from J, with 9 bases in between. Germline V CDR1 and CDR2: SGHNT, YYREEE (reference sequence). For the CDR3, the DNA is TGTGCCAGCAGCTTGGCGGCGGGAAAAGAGACCCAGTACTTC. It is translated as CASSLAAGKETQYF.

The rearrangement joins TRBV18 to TRBJ1-1, with D tentatively TRBD1 (5 bases). The CDR3 spans 18 residues. The germline gives CDR1 KGHSH, CDR2 LQKENI. V lost 4 bases to trimming and J lost 5 bases, with 26 bases between them. CDR3 residues: CASSHMEGAQALGTEAFF. The CDR3 DNA sequence: TGTGCCAGCTCACACATGGAAGGGGCGCAGGCCCTGGGAACTGAAGCTTTCTTT.

This clone was recorded a few times. This chain connects TRBV9 to TRBJ2-3, with D unclear. CDR1 is SGDLS, CDR2 YYNGEE, per germline. Trimming took 1 base from V and 4 from J, leaving 4 bases between them. This CDR3 is built from 12 residues. CDR3 residues: CASSVSADTQYF. In nucleotides, the CDR3 is TGTGCCAGCAGCGTATCAGCAGATACGCAGTATTTT.

The chain carries TRBV7-2 and TRBJ2-7; 7 bases agree with TRBD1. The CDR3 spans 14 residues. From germline, CDR1 is SGHTA and CDR2 FQGNSA. V gave up 3 bases and J gave up 3 bases; unmatched junction bases: 5. The chain's CDR3 is CASSFRDSIYEQYF. The CDR3 nucleotides read TGTGCCAGCAGCTTCCGGGACAGCATCTACGAGCAGTACTTC.